This paragraph covers one T cell receptor beta chain sequence. This sample was taken from a study of T cells of healthy individuals. This CDR3 is 14 amino acids long. CDR1 and CDR2 from the germline V gene are SNHLY and FYNNEI. Trimming stripped 7 bases from V and 7 bases from J, with 16 bases between. TCRdb processed the 5' RACE reads anew with MiXCR; each CDR3 protein has one entry. The data hold nearly 100,000 distinct CDR3 sequences, with roughly 18% observed a single time. This TCR came from a human donor in good health. This rearrangement joins TRBV2 to TRBJ2-2; perhaps TRBD1 as D (7 bases). The CDR3, as DNA: TGTGCCAGCAAAGGAGGGGGCAATGGCGGGGAGCTGTTTTTT. Its protein product is CASKGGGNGGELFF.